This T cell receptor (beta chain) was obtained from a study of T cells after yellow fever vaccination. The CDR3 consists of 14 residues. From germline, CDR1 is DFQATT and CDR2 SNEGSKA (reference sequence). The V segment lost 6 bases and the J segment 0 bases; nucleotides outside the gene matches: 6. MiXCR was run by TCRdb on the 5' RACE reads, yielding one entry per CDR3 protein. The sample lists 200,000 to 300,000 distinct CDR3 sequences; over 10% were seen once. The origin of this receptor is a man younger than 40 who received the YFV17D yellow fever vaccine. This sequence joins TRBV20-1 and TRBJ2-7; 9 nucleotides match TRBD2. The specimen comprised CD4+ T cells sorted from PBMCs, sampled 45 days after the yellow fever booster vaccination. Here the CDR3 DNA reads TGCAGTGCCAGACTAGCGGAGTTCTCCTACGAGCAGTACTTC. Its translation is CSARLAEFSYEQYF.